One sample yielded the 20 T cell receptor beta chains listed below, sequenced in a study of cytotoxic CD8 clonotypes in ibrutinib-treated CLL. Clones were sequenced by immunoSEQ multiplex PCR, and TCRdb holds only the in-frame ones, with some missing. Of hundreds of thousands of clones in the sample, about 80% were seen once. The sequences come from PBMCs, collected before ibrutinib treatment. These receptors all come from a human donor with chronic lymphocytic leukemia.

The rearrangement joins TRBV19 to TRBJ1-1, with D perhaps TRBD1 (5 bases). The CDR3 is 14 amino acids. V lost 4 bases, J lost 4 bases, and 13 bases lay in between. Germline CDR1 LNHDA, CDR2 SQIVND (reference sequence). Here the CDR3 reads CASSTLARGTEAFF. In nucleotides, the CDR3 is TGTGCCAGTAGTACCCTTGCTAGGGGCACTGAAGCTTTCTTT.

In this sample, this clone turned up a few times. The chain uses TRBV5-4 and TRBJ2-3, with 10 bases that match TRBD2. J was trimmed by 3 bases and V by 1 base; bases with no gene match: 5. This CDR3 is built from 16 residues. Germline-derived CDR1 and CDR2 are SGHNT and YYREEE (reference sequence). CDR3 DNA sequence: TGTGCCAGCAGCTTGAGGACTAGCGGTGGGACAGATACGCAGTATTTT. It is translated as CASSLRTSGGTDTQYF.

V is TRBV19 and J is TRBJ1-1; 7 bases match TRBD1. CDR3 size: 13 residues. V lost 5 bases and J lost 5; bases outside the gene matches: 5. Germline V gene lookup returns CDR1 LNHDA and CDR2 SQIVND (reference sequence). CDR3 sequence: CASSATGETEAFF. Here the CDR3 DNA reads TGTGCCAGTAGTGCCACAGGGGAAACTGAAGCTTTCTTT.

This CDR3 is CASTTARQETQYF. The CDR3 coding sequence is TGTGCCAGCACGACGGCGCGGCAAGAGACCCAGTACTTC. This chain joins TRBV11-2 and TRBJ2-5, with D unresolved. Germline CDR1 is SGHAT and CDR2 is FQNNGV. V shed 7 bases and J shed 2 bases, with 11 bases lying between them. The CDR3 is 13 amino acids.

The CDR3 DNA reads as TGTGCCAGCAGCGATCAGGGAGGGGAGCAGTTCTTC. Amino acids: CASSDQGGEQFF. The chain is built from TRBV9 and TRBJ2-1; TRBD2 matches 7 bases. V dropped 3 bases and J dropped 10; count of bases not matched to a gene: 4. The CDR3 consists of 12 residues. The germline CDR1 and CDR2 sequences are SGDLS and YYNGEE.

The chain couples TRBV7-9 to TRBJ2-7; D possibly corresponds to TRBD2 (5 bases). V lost 1 base and J lost 7, with 11 bases in between. The CDR3 covers 13 residues. Germline CDR1 reads SEHNR; CDR2 reads FQNEAQ (reference sequence). The CDR3 loop is CASSLVLSGEQYF. As DNA, the CDR3 is TGTGCCAGCAGCTTAGTTCTTTCGGGAGAGCAGTACTTC.

CDR3 sequence: CASSPNTGTGRNTEAFF. DNA of the CDR3: TGTGCCAGCTCACCGAATACCGGGACAGGACGAAACACTGAAGCTTTCTTT. The rearrangement joins TRBV18 to TRBJ1-1, with 8 bases fitting TRBD1. Trimming at V came to 3 bases and at J to 2 bases, leaving 11 bases not matched to a gene. CDR3 length: 17 residues. CDR1 and CDR2 (germline): KGHSH, LQKENI.

This sequence joins TRBV4-2 and TRBJ2-5; D remains unclear. V lost 1 base, J lost 4 bases, and 13 bases lay in between. The CDR3 is 15 amino acids. Germline V gene data show CDR1 as LGHNA and CDR2 as YNFKEQ. The CDR3 protein is CASSQVFTPGETQYF. The CDR3 DNA sequence: TGTGCCAGCAGCCAAGTATTTACGCCCGGAGAGACCCAGTACTTC.

In its sample, this clone was seen once. The rearrangement links TRBV9 to TRBJ1-3; D perhaps matches TRBD1 (6 bases). The CDR3 has 15 amino acids. In germline, CDR1 is SGDLS, CDR2 YYNGEE. V dropped 4 bases and J dropped 0 bases, with 11 bases sitting between them. CDR3 nucleotides: TGTGCCAGCAGCTCCGGACAGCTCTCTGGAAACACCATATATTTT. This codes for CASSSGQLSGNTIYF.

The chain combines TRBV2 with TRBJ1-1, with a tentative D call TRBD1 (5 bases). Germline CDR1 SNHLY, CDR2 FYNNEI. This CDR3 is 15 amino acids long. Trimming shortened V by 3 bases and J by 0 bases, and 11 bases separated the two germline ends. The CDR3 reads CASSDLGRMNTEAFF. The CDR3 coding sequence is TGTGCCAGCAGTGACCTGGGACGAATGAACACTGAAGCTTTCTTT. Variable domain in full (rest from reference TRBV2 and TRBJ1-1): EPEVTQTPSHQVTQMGQEVILRCVPISNHLYFYWYRQILGQKVEFLVSFYNNEISEKSEIFDDQFSVERPDGSNFTLKIRSTKLEDSAMYFCASSDLGRMNTEAFFGQGTRLTVV.

J is TRBJ2-1 and V is TRBV7-9; 11 bases are a match to TRBD2. Trimming at V came to 4 bases and at J to 5 bases, leaving 7 bases not matched to a gene. The CDR3 runs 16 residues. CDR1 SEHNR and CDR2 FQNEAQ come from the germline V gene (reference sequence). CDR3 DNA: TGTGCCAGCAGCTCCTTGACTAGCGGGATCCACAATGAGCAGTTCTTC. This translates into CASSSLTSGIHNEQFF.

This chain links TRBV30 with TRBJ2-7, with 9 bases identical to TRBD2. From germline, CDR1 is GTSNPN and CDR2 SVGIG (reference sequence). V trimming: 0 bases; J trimming: 3 bases; junction bases outside the gene matches: 9. The CDR3 spans 16 residues. CDR3 region: CAWSVRWREGNYEQYF. CDR3 DNA sequence: TGTGCCTGGAGTGTACGGTGGCGGGAGGGGAACTACGAGCAGTACTTC.

This chain links TRBV6-5 with TRBJ2-7; no clear D gene. Germline CDR1 and CDR2: MNHEY and SVGAGI. The CDR3 extends over 12 amino acids. Trimming removed 6 bases at V and 2 bases at J, with 8 bases between. The DNA for the CDR3 is TGTGCCAGCAGCGGTGTCGCCTACGAGCAGTACTTC. Translated: CASSGVAYEQYF.

The chain has TRBV5-1 and TRBJ2-7; D gene ambiguous. The CDR3 has 14 amino acids. Germline CDR1 reads SGHRS; CDR2 reads YFSETQ. Trimming shortened V by 0 bases and J by 3 bases, and 10 bases separated the two germline ends. Here the CDR3 DNA reads TGCGCCAGCAGCTTGGACAGATCCTACTACGAGCAGTACTTC. This translates into CASSLDRSYYEQYF.

The chain carries TRBV5-1 and TRBJ2-5; D is undetermined. V shed 4 bases and J shed 2 bases, with 6 bases lying between them. In germline, CDR1 is SGHRS, CDR2 YFSETQ. CDR3 length: 12 amino acids. CDR3 in DNA: TGCGCCAGCAGCCGGACGCAAGAGACCCAGTACTTC. Residues: CASSRTQETQYF.

This chain links TRBV2 with TRBJ1-2, with TRBD1 matching over 10 bases. J gave up 6 bases and V 7 bases, and 5 bases lay outside the gene matches. The CDR3 consists of 13 residues. Germline V gene data show CDR1 as SNHLY and CDR2 as FYNNEI. The CDR3 nucleotides read TGTGCCAGCATAGACAGGGGGCGAGATGGCTACACCTTC. Residues: CASIDRGRDGYTF.

The rearrangement links TRBV11-1 to TRBJ2-2; TRBD1 is a possible D gene (6 bases). The CDR3 consists of 14 residues. CDR1 is SGHAT, CDR2 FQDESV, per germline (reference sequence). V gave up 3 bases and J gave up 2 bases, with 7 bases separating them. Written as DNA, the CDR3 is TGTGCCAGCAGCTTGGGACAAAACACCGGGGAGCTGTTTTTT. Encoded protein: CASSLGQNTGELFF.

V usage is TRBV18 and J usage is TRBJ2-1, with D perhaps matching TRBD1 (5 bases). Germline V gene data show CDR1 as KGHSH and CDR2 as LQKENI. This CDR3 has 14 residues. V lost 5 bases to trimming and J lost 5 bases, with 13 bases between them. The DNA of the CDR3 is TGTGCCAGCTCAATCACAAGGGGAAACAATGAGCAGTTCTTC. Its translation: CASSITRGNNEQFF. Using reference TRBV18 and TRBJ2-1 for the parts outside the CDR3, the full variable domain is NAGVMQNPRHLVRRRGQEARLRCSPMKGHSHVYWYRQLPEEGLKFMVYLQKENIIDESGMPKERFSAEFPKEGPSILRIQQVVRGDSAAYFCASSITRGNNEQFFGPGTRLTVL.

The V and J genes are TRBV6-5 and TRBJ1-2, with D unclear. V was cut by 0 bases and J by 6 bases, with 14 bases left in between. Germline loops: CDR1 MNHEY, CDR2 SVGAGI. The CDR3 covers 15 residues. In DNA form, the CDR3 reads TGTGCCAGCAGTTACTCGTTCTGGTTTGTTGATGGCTACACCTTC. It translates to CASSYSFWFVDGYTF.

The chain has TRBV5-6 and TRBJ2-3, with D perhaps assigned TRBD1 or TRBD2 (5 bases each). Trimming stripped 0 bases from V and 6 bases from J, with 14 bases between. Germline V lookup: CDR1 SGHDT, CDR2 YYEEEE. This CDR3 has 15 residues. DNA for the CDR3: TGTGCCAGCAGCTTGGTTCAGGGAGCCCGGGATACGCAGTATTTT. Its protein product is CASSLVQGARDTQYF.